This TCR beta chain was captured by sequencing in a study of blood T cell repertoires in COVID-19. Study background: T cells, B-cell-depleted T cells, or PBMCs provided the cDNA or gDNA that served as material.

In the original workflow: Researchers report that nucleated cell counts were estimated from reference gene primer amplification. Sequencing used immunoSEQ multiplex PCR; TCRdb keeps in-frame clones, though not all of them. From that table come the V and J calls and clone size; the DNA was used to work out D and trimming. The table shows a few hundred thousand clones, with around 83% occurring only once. Looked up from germline, CDR1 is MNHEY and CDR2 is SVGEGT. The ends were cut back, 6 bases at V and 3 bases at J, with 11 bases in the middle. This CDR3 comprises 13 residues. What was sequenced was peripheral blood. The chain recombines TRBV6-2 or TRBV6-3 with TRBJ1-2; D may be TRBD1 (6 bases). This sequence originates from a woman aged 45-59 years with acute or convalescent COVID-19. The CDR3 bases are TGTGCCAGCAGCTTCAGGGGCGACTATGGCTACACCTTC. Translating it yields CASSFRGDYGYTF.